These 6 T cell receptor beta chains share one sample of origin, sequenced in a study of cytotoxic CD8 clonotypes in ibrutinib-treated CLL. Some clones are missing from TCRdb's copy, which holds only in-frame ones; the method was immunoSEQ multiplex PCR. The profile shows about 200,000 clones, roughly 77% of them singletons. The sequenced sample was PBMCs, obtained after 12 months of ibrutinib treatment. Receptors originate from a human donor with chronic lymphocytic leukemia.

This chain uses TRBV15 with TRBJ2-3; TRBD1 might be the D (6 bases). The CDR3 covers 14 residues. Trimming removed 5 bases at V and 3 bases at J, with 12 bases between. Per germline, CDR1 LNHNV and CDR2 YYDKDF (reference sequence). This chain's CDR3 is CATSVFRGTDTQYF. CDR3 DNA: TGTGCCACCAGCGTATTTAGGGGGACAGATACGCAGTATTTT.

J is TRBJ2-2 and V is TRBV28, with D possibly TRBD2 on 7 matching bases. The germline gives CDR1 MDHEN, CDR2 SYDVKM. The CDR3 extends over 15 amino acids. The V gene lost 6 bases and the J gene lost 6 bases, with 17 bases spanning the gap. Written as DNA, the CDR3 is TGTGCCAGCAGACAGACGCGGGGGCCGGCCGGGGAGCTGTTTTTT. It yields the protein CASRQTRGPAGELFF.

The V call is TRBV11-2, the J call TRBJ2-1, with D tentatively TRBD1 or TRBD2 (5 bases each). Germline CDR1 reads SGHAT; CDR2 reads FQNNGV. Trimming left V 5 bases short and J 12 bases short, with 11 bases between. The CDR3 has 11 residues. DNA for the CDR3: TGTGCCAGCAGCCGGGGCCCGAGGCAGTTCTTC. It is translated as CASSRGPRQFF.

The chain carries TRBV6-5 and TRBJ1-1; D perhaps matches TRBD1 (6 bases). The germline V and J ends were trimmed by 6 bases and 4 bases, with 15 bases remaining between them. There are 14 residues in the CDR3. In germline, CDR1 is MNHEY, CDR2 SVGAGI. The CDR3 DNA follows: TGTGCCAGCAGATCGGGGATGGGGGCCACTGAAGCTTTCTTT. Protein sequence: CASRSGMGATEAFF.

V gene TRBV7-2 combines with J gene TRBJ2-7; TRBD2 is a possible D gene (6 bases). V lost 4 bases to trimming and J lost 5 bases, with 21 bases between them. The CDR3 is 16 amino acids. Looked up from germline, CDR1 is SGHTA and CDR2 is FQGNSA. This CDR3 reads CASSSGRREKYHEQYF. The CDR3, as DNA: TGTGCCAGCAGCTCTGGCCGTCGGGAGAAGTACCACGAGCAGTACTTC.

A single count supports this clone. V usage is TRBV9 and J usage is TRBJ1-3, with TRBD1 as a possible D gene (5 bases). The germline V gene encodes CDR1 SGDLS and CDR2 YYNGEE. The V end lost 7 bases, the J end lost 0 bases, and 14 bases lay between the germline ends. This CDR3 comprises 15 residues. The CDR3 bases are TGTGCCAGCGCTCCCACAGGAAACTCTGGAAACACCATATATTTT. Amino acids: CASAPTGNSGNTIYF.